This T cell receptor beta chain was obtained from a study of monozygotic twins with inflammatory bowel disease. General study points: Clonotype sharing was lower in IBD patients than healthy twins, most markedly with disease activity. IBD patients showed reduced TCRbeta diversity (inverse Simpson) versus healthy co-twins.

The CDR3 runs to 14 residues. Looked up from germline, CDR1 is MNHEY and CDR2 is SVGEGT. Remarks on this clonotype: Its antigen remains unidentified.

Template switching was used to attach UMIs, which incorporated a 6-nucleotide sample barcode. For each CDR3 protein, TCRdb gives one entry from its re-call of the 5' RACE reads, without DNA. Its table lists some 160,000 distinct CDR3 sequences. Blood samples, whole and unsorted for T cells, yielded the isolated total RNA. What was sequenced was blood. The J gene is TRBJ1-5, the V gene TRBV6-2 or TRBV6-3; the TCRdb D gene call, TRBD1, has no DNA to confirm it. This receptor was identified in a human donor with ulcerative colitis or Crohn's disease, or a healthy co-twin of an affected twin (not recorded which). This CDR3 is CASSPGTARMPQHF.